The rows below give T cell receptor beta chains drawn from one sample of a study of T cells in Graves' hyperthyroidism and ophthalmopathy. Each CDR3 protein gets one entry after TCRdb re-called the multiplex PCR reads with MiXCR. This repertoire shows under 450,000 distinct CDR3 sequences, 15% to 17% found once; its top ten account for roughly 15%. Sequencing was carried out using blood. These receptors originate from a woman between 18 and 30 years old with Graves' hyperthyroidism. The CDR3 runs from the conserved cysteine through the conserved F or W. D genes are given only for firm matches. The size entry is marked missing in some rows and otherwise reads once, few, many or a size class.

d_gene | j_gene | v_gene | abundance | CDR3nt | CDR3aa
TRBD1 | TRBJ1-1 | TRBV20-1 | . | TGCAGTGCCAACCCGGACAGGGGTGCTTTCTTT | CSANPDRGAFF
TRBD2 | TRBJ2-1 | TRBV27 | many | TGTGCCAGCAGTTTAACCGGGACTAGCGGGAGGGTCGTCGGAGAGCAGTTCTTC | CASSLTGTSGRVVGEQFF
TRBD1 | TRBJ1-1 | TRBV5-1 | many | TGCGCCAGCACCCGGGACAGGGGGTGGAACACTGAAGCTTTCTTT | CASTRDRGWNTEAFF
TRBD2 | TRBJ2-1 | TRBV19 | few | TGTGCCAGTAGTATAGCTAGCGGACGGTACAATGAGCAGTTCTTC | CASSIASGRYNEQFF
TRBD1 | TRBJ1-3 | TRBV2 | many | TGTGCCAGCAGTTGGGACAGCTCTGGAAACACCATATATTTT | CASSWDSSGNTIYF
. | TRBJ2-6 | TRBV6-1 | . | TGTGCCAGCAGTCCCCGGGACTTTTCTGGGGCCAACGTCCTGACTTTC | CASSPRDFSGANVLTF
. | TRBJ2-7 | TRBV6-1 | . | TGTGCCAGCGGGACATTCACCTACGAGCAGTACTTC | CASGTFTYEQYF
. | TRBJ2-7 | TRBV13 | many | TGTGCCAGCAGCTTAGAATCGGGGCAGGCCGAGCAGTACTTC | CASSLESGQAEQYF
. | TRBJ2-5 | TRBV12-3/TRBV12-4 | many | TGTGCCAGCAGCGGGGCCCATTTACAAGAGACCCAGTACTTC | CASSGAHLQETQYF
. | TRBJ2-7 | TRBV7-7 | few | TGTGCTAGCAGCTTAGCGGCCGGGGAAGGCTACGAGCAGTACTTC | CASSLAAGEGYEQYF
. | TRBJ2-5 | TRBV5-4 | . | TGTGCCAGCAGCTTTCGGGGCCCGGGGCAAGAGACCCAGTACTTC | CASSFRGPGQETQYF
TRBD1 | TRBJ1-1 | TRBV2 | many | TGTGCCAGCAGGGGACAGGTGTCTGAAGCTTTCTTT | CASRGQVSEAFF
TRBD1 | TRBJ2-2 | TRBV10-3 | few | TGTGCCATCAGGAGTCCGGGACAGGGGTTCACCGGGGAGCTGTTTTTT | CAIRSPGQGFTGELFF
TRBD1 | TRBJ2-3 | TRBV24-1 | . | TGTGCCACCAGTGATCCCGGACAGGCAATCACAGATACGCAGTATTTT | CATSDPGQAITDTQYF
. | TRBJ1-5 | TRBV28 | many | TGTGCCAGCAGTTTATCACAAAAGTTAATGTCCCAGCATTTT | CASSLSQKLMSQHF
. | TRBJ1-6 | TRBV18 | . | TGTGCCAGCTCACCGAGGAGTGGGCCTTATAATTCACCCCTCCACTTT | CASSPRSGPYNSPLHF
. | TRBJ2-1 | TRBV2 | . | TGTGCCAGCAGGGTACAGGGAGTTAATGAGCAGTTCTTC | CASRVQGVNEQFF
. | TRBJ1-5 | TRBV12-3/TRBV12-4 | many | TGTGCCAGCACTGCATCAGGGTTTGTCAATCAGCCCCAGCATTTT | CASTASGFVNQPQHF
. | TRBJ2-7 | TRBV27 | many | TGTGCCAGCAAGGACTCCGCCTCCTACGAGCAGTACTTC | CASKDSASYEQYF
. | TRBJ1-1 | TRBV5-1 | many | TGCGCCAGCAGCTCAACAGGGCTTTCCACTGAAGCTTTCTTT | CASSSTGLSTEAFF